This is a list of T cell receptor beta chains from one sample in a study of T cell changes during pregnancy in multiple sclerosis. TCRdb's copy holds only in-frame clones and misses some; the assay was immunoSEQ multiplex PCR. The repertoire includes 50,000 to 70,000 clones, roughly 89% of them detected once, and roughly 1.4% sits in the top ten. The sequencing used peripheral blood, collected in the second trimester of pregnancy. These receptor sequences come from a female donor with multiple sclerosis, enrolled in a pregnancy study. Each CDR3 is given with its conserved first and last residue. A D gene is named only where the DNA matches it firmly. Clone size is given for some rows only: seen once, a few or many times, or a class if the clone is expanded.

CDR3 length	V gene	J gene	D gene	clone size	CDR3 protein	CDR3 DNA
14	TRBV25-1	TRBJ2-5	TRBD1	-	CASSDPTGVETQYF	TGTGCCAGCAGTGACCCGACAGGGGTGGAGACCCAGTACTTC
13	TRBV28	TRBJ2-2	TRBD1	-	CASSQTGARELFF	TGTGCCAGCAGCCAGACAGGGGCCCGGGAGCTGTTTTTT
15	TRBV6-4	TRBJ2-1	TRBD2	-	CASSDSSGTSNEQFF	TGTGCCAGCAGTGACTCGTCCGGGACTAGCAATGAGCAGTTCTTC
15	TRBV9	TRBJ2-3	-	-	CASSAGQWGTDTQYF	TGTGCCAGCAGCGCCGGACAGTGGGGCACAGATACGCAGTATTTT
15	TRBV27	TRBJ2-3	TRBD2	-	CASSVAGRQTDTQYF	TGTGCCAGCAGTGTAGCGGGCCGCCAGACAGATACGCAGTATTTT
15	TRBV27	TRBJ1-3	-	-	CASSLSRVSGNTIYF	TGTGCCAGCAGTTTAAGCAGGGTCTCTGGAAACACCATATATTTT
13	TRBV30	TRBJ2-7	-	-	CAWSGDTAYEQYF	TGTGCCTGGAGCGGGGACACCGCCTACGAGCAGTACTTC
12	TRBV5-8	TRBJ2-3	-	-	CASSNVEDTQYF	TGTGCCAGCAGCAACGTTGAGGATACGCAGTATTTT
14	TRBV13	TRBJ1-1	-	once	CASSSGTPNTEAFF	TGTGCCAGCAGTTCCGGGACTCCTAACACTGAAGCTTTCTTT
16	TRBV15	TRBJ2-1	-	-	CATSRVASTYYNEQFF	TGTGCCACCAGCAGAGTGGCTAGCACTTACTACAATGAGCAGTTCTTC
15	TRBV7-9	TRBJ2-3	TRBD2	-	CASSSLAGGTDTQYF	TGTGCCAGCAGCTCGCTCGCGGGAGGAACAGATACGCAGTATTTT
15	TRBV7-9	TRBJ1-2	TRBD1	once	CASSFTGALNYGYTF	TGTGCCAGCAGCTTCACAGGGGCCCTAAACTATGGCTACACCTTC
11	TRBV6-1	TRBJ1-1	-	-	CASKANTEAFF	TGTGCCAGCAAAGCGAACACTGAAGCTTTCTTT
15	TRBV28	TRBJ1-5	TRBD1	-	CASSIQGAVNQPQHF	TGTGCCAGCAGTATACAGGGGGCGGTCAATCAGCCCCAGCATTTT
13	TRBV9	TRBJ2-5	-	-	CASGRISTETQYF	TGTGCCAGCGGGAGAATATCCACGGAGACCCAGTACTTC
10	TRBV29-1	TRBJ2-1	-	few	CSSGSDEQFF	TGCAGCTCGGGGAGCGATGAGCAGTTCTTC
16	TRBV6-1	TRBJ2-7	-	-	CASSGPGHESSYEQYF	TGTGCCAGCAGTGGCCCGGGACATGAGAGCTCCTACGAGCAGTACTTC
14	TRBV9	TRBJ2-1	TRBD1	-	CASNRQGAYNEQFF	TGTGCCAGCAATAGACAGGGTGCCTACAATGAGCAGTTCTTC
16	TRBV13	TRBJ2-2	-	-	CASSRPAGANTGELFF	TGTGCCAGCAGCCGGCCCGCGGGCGCCAACACCGGGGAGCTGTTTTTT
18	TRBV4-3	TRBJ2-1	-	-	CASSQDLGYGAGQPGPFF	TGCGCCAGCAGCCAAGATCTCGGTTATGGCGCAGGACAGCCAGGTCCGTTCTTC
14	TRBV19	TRBJ2-7	-	-	CASSTDAAGAEQYF	TGTGCCAGTAGTACAGACGCGGCAGGGGCTGAGCAGTACTTC
14	TRBV5-1	TRBJ2-7	-	-	CASSAGTGAYEQYF	TGCGCCAGCAGCGCAGGGACTGGCGCCTACGAGCAGTACTTC
12	TRBV5-1	TRBJ2-1	-	-	CASPLAYNEQFF	TGCGCCAGCCCTCTAGCCTACAATGAGCAGTTCTTC
14	TRBV5-5	TRBJ2-5	-	-	CASSPPDSRETQYF	TGTGCCAGCAGCCCTCCGGACTCGCGGGAGACCCAGTACTTC
14	TRBV6-6	TRBJ1-2	TRBD1	once	CAIKNGQGDYGYTF	TGTGCCATCAAGAACGGACAGGGGGACTATGGCTACACCTTC
14	TRBV28	TRBJ2-5	-	-	CASSSTPIQETQYF	TGTGCCAGCAGTTCAACCCCTATCCAAGAGACCCAGTACTTC
15	TRBV5-1	TRBJ2-3	TRBD1	-	CASSLGTGGRDTQYF	TGCGCCAGCAGCTTAGGGACAGGGGGCAGAGATACGCAGTATTTT
13	TRBV6-1	TRBJ1-1	-	-	CASREQGNTEAFF	TGTGCCAGCAGGGAACAGGGGAACACTGAAGCTTTCTTT
13	TRBV7-6	TRBJ1-2	-	-	CASSSPGRGGYTF	TGTGCCAGCAGCTCCCCAGGTAGGGGTGGCTACACCTTC
15	TRBV13	TRBJ2-3	-	-	CASSLGSEGTDTQYF	TGTGCCAGCAGCTTAGGTAGCGAGGGCACAGATACGCAGTATTTT
15	TRBV5-1	TRBJ1-1	TRBD1	-	CASSFGTGKATEAFF	TGCGCCAGCAGCTTCGGGACAGGGAAAGCCACTGAAGCTTTCTTT
16	TRBV4-1	TRBJ2-2	TRBD2	-	CASRDRTSGNTGELFF	TGCGCCAGCCGCGATAGGACTAGCGGTAACACCGGGGAGCTGTTTTTT
14	TRBV29-1	TRBJ1-5	TRBD1	few	CSTSNGQGSQPQHF	TGCAGCACCAGTAATGGACAGGGAAGTCAGCCCCAGCATTTT
16	TRBV28	TRBJ2-5	TRBD2	once	CASTKGTSGSPETQYF	TGTGCCAGCACTAAGGGGACTAGCGGGAGTCCAGAGACCCAGTACTTC
14	TRBV5-6	TRBJ1-1	-	-	CASSQRQAIGEAFF	TGTGCCAGCAGCCAAAGACAGGCCATTGGGGAAGCTTTCTTT
15	TRBV18	TRBJ2-7	-	-	CASSSIAEGLYEQYF	TGTGCCAGCTCATCCATAGCGGAGGGGCTTTACGAGCAGTACTTC
15	TRBV30	TRBJ2-3	TRBD1	once	CAWSAKGQTRDTQYF	TGTGCCTGGAGTGCCAAGGGACAGACTCGAGATACGCAGTATTTT
15	TRBV10-3	TRBJ1-6	-	-	CAISESGEDNSPLHF	TGTGCCATCAGTGAGTCAGGGGAAGATAATTCACCCCTCCACTTT
16	TRBV13	TRBJ2-2	-	-	CASSLLGSSNTGELFF	TGTGCCAGCAGCTTATTGGGCAGTTCGAACACCGGGGAGCTGTTTTTT
13	TRBV5-4	TRBJ2-7	-	-	CASSLGSGYEQYF	TGTGCCAGCAGCTTGGGTAGCGGATACGAGCAGTACTTC
15	TRBV5-6	TRBJ2-1	TRBD2	-	CASSKTGGPYNEQFF	TGTGCCAGCAGCAAAACGGGAGGTCCCTACAATGAGCAGTTCTTC
15	TRBV11-2	TRBJ2-3	-	-	CASSLGSDFADTQYF	TGTGCCAGCAGCTTAGGTAGCGATTTCGCAGATACGCAGTATTTT